These T cell receptor beta chains were read from a single sample in a study of T cell repertoires in cytomegalovirus infection. The antigens these receptors bind are not known. TCRdb reprocessed the reads with MiXCR, giving one entry per CDR3 protein. Here the sample spans 160,000 or so distinct CDR3 sequences, about 20% being singletons. Specimen: CD8+ T cells from cultured PBMCs, collected from culture after CMV antigen stimulation. All receptors derive from a human donor in good health (CMV status not recorded). Some clones in this sample may be carry-over from other donors' samples. Both conserved end residues are trimmed from each CDR3. Each record gives: clone size, V gene, J gene, CDR3 protein. The listing skips clone size in some rows; elsewhere it reads once, few, many or a size class.

>-|TRBV29-1|TRBJ1-2
SGRQGGGYT
>-|TRBV10-3|TRBJ1-2
AIFGLRPTQNDYGYT
>-|TRBV7-6|TRBJ2-1
ASSLAILYNEQF
>few|TRBV2|TRBJ1-5
ASSDYLSQPQH
>-|TRBV19|TRBJ1-2
ASSIQETGNYGYT
>-|TRBV6-9|TRBJ1-6
ASSYSVSMVSPLH
>-|TRBV6-2/TRBV6-3|TRBJ2-7
ARRGKPSSYEQY
>-|TRBV7-3|TRBJ2-1
ASSLKITGSYNEQF
>-|TRBV7-9|TRBJ1-2
ASSRGQGTNYGYT
>-|TRBV7-2|TRBJ2-1
ASSLPLSGAEDEQF
>-|TRBV9|TRBJ1-3
ASSLSDRGQENTIY
>-|TRBV30|TRBJ2-1
AWARDRERLYNEQF
>-|TRBV7-6|TRBJ1-2
ASSLKIGDYGYT
>many|TRBV7-9|TRBJ1-2
ASSPAAGYT
>-|TRBV7-2|TRBJ1-2
ASSPKLANYGYT
>few|TRBV30|TRBJ2-2
AWRGRDKAGELF
>-|TRBV2|TRBJ2-3
AIHTRDSGTDTQY
>few|TRBV7-2|TRBJ2-1
ASLGRGLYNEQF
>once|TRBV14|TRBJ1-2
ASSQGARGTNYGYT
>few|TRBV7-9|TRBJ1-1
ASSRVDRNTEAF
>-|TRBV6-5|TRBJ1-2
ASSKDRGSPYT
>-|TRBV6-6|TRBJ2-7
ASSYSNSPGTGAYEQY
>-|TRBV7-6|TRBJ1-5
ASSLYRGNQPQH
>few|TRBV12-3/TRBV12-4|TRBJ1-5
ASKGQGAHQPQH
>few|TRBV30|TRBJ1-3
AWSQLGLRFSGNTIY
>-|TRBV12-5|TRBJ1-1
ASGFAGTTGTEAF
>few|TRBV7-2|TRBJ2-5
ASSLVAGALQETQY
>-|TRBV2|TRBJ2-1
ASRVAGGLEQF
>few|TRBV24-1|TRBJ1-1
ATSDTTEAF
>few|TRBV5-1|TRBJ2-7
ASSLEGNLTYEQY
>few|TRBV6-8|TRBJ1-1
ASSFLTGVGTEAF
>-|TRBV4-1|TRBJ1-4
ASSNRDSLNEKLF
>-|TRBV6-1|TRBJ1-5
ASSEQRLNQPQH
>few|TRBV12-3/TRBV12-4|TRBJ1-5
ASSPRGTRSNQPQH
>few|TRBV7-8|TRBJ1-1
ASSLAGIGAEAF
>few|TRBV27|TRBJ1-1
ASSSFWTGPVNTEAF
>-|TRBV7-8|TRBJ2-3
ASRAGSFSLTDTQY
>-|TRBV27|TRBJ1-2
ASSLVLEGGYGYT
>few|TRBV7-8|TRBJ2-7
ASRKGDYEQY
>few|TRBV7-2|TRBJ1-5
ASSLDGGQPQH
>many|TRBV7-2|TRBJ1-5
ASSPGQGLNQPQH
>-|TRBV7-9|TRBJ1-1
ASSLVDSSNTEAF
>few|TRBV2|TRBJ1-1
ASSEAGVNTEAF
>few|TRBV7-9|TRBJ1-1
ASSLGFNEAF
>few|TRBV4-1|TRBJ1-1
ASSQEEAGRNTEAF
>-|TRBV11-2|TRBJ2-3
ASSLINRGRSDTQY
>few|TRBV19|TRBJ1-5
ASSIWDSNQPQH
>-|TRBV28|TRBJ1-1
ASSLSGVGTEAF
>few|TRBV7-9|TRBJ2-7
ASSIPGTSYEQY
>few|TRBV19|TRBJ2-5
ASSRGTYGETQY
>-|TRBV27|TRBJ1-2
ASSDWTGGYT
>few|TRBV10-2|TRBJ2-1
ASTSQTSGGPYNEQF
>-|TRBV7-6|TRBJ2-3
ASSFFGVGTSTDTQY
>many|TRBV28|TRBJ1-1
ASSLLRARNTEAF
>many|TRBV7-2|TRBJ2-4
ASSFLVAKNIQY
>few|TRBV11-2|TRBJ2-2
ASSWGRTGTTGELF
>-|TRBV12-3/TRBV12-4|TRBJ2-7
ASSPNLPEQY
>many|TRBV7-2|TRBJ2-1
ASSLGLAGYNEQF